A single sample is the source of the 31 T cell receptor beta chains below, sequenced in a study of blood T cell repertoires in COVID-19. Clones were sequenced by immunoSEQ multiplex PCR, and TCRdb holds only the in-frame ones, with some missing. The table lists some 200,000 clones, 60% to 85% of them singletons. The sequenced sample consisted of peripheral blood. These receptors were taken from a woman between 65 and 79 years old with acute or convalescent COVID-19.

Written as DNA, the CDR3 is TGTGCCAGCAGCCAAGACGAAGGGAGGTACGAGCAGTACTTC. This translates into CASSQDEGRYEQYF. The gene calls are TRBV3-1 (or the pseudogene TRBV3-2) and TRBJ2-7; D may be TRBD2 (6 bases). The germline V gene encodes CDR1 LGHDT and CDR2 YNNKEL (reference sequence). Trimming cost V 0 bases and J 4 bases, with 10 bases left between them. This CDR3 has 14 residues.

J is TRBJ1-5 and V is TRBV7-8; D not resolved. Germline CDR1 SGHVS, CDR2 FQNEAQ. Trimming took off 1 base at V and 3 bases at J, with 13 bases between the two ends. The CDR3 is 16 residues long. The CDR3 DNA reads as TGTGCCAGCAGCTTAGAAGGCATCGGGATCAATCAGCCCCAGCATTTT. This encodes CASSLEGIGINQPQHF.

This chain uses TRBV7-2 with TRBJ2-6; unclear D gene. The CDR3 has 15 amino acids. Trimming shortened V by 4 bases and J by 4 bases, and 11 bases separated the two germline ends. Germline V CDR1 and CDR2: SGHTA, FQGNSA. CDR3 in amino acids: CASSSDSGGANVLTF. The CDR3 DNA sequence: TGTGCCAGCAGCTCAGACTCCGGGGGGGCCAACGTCCTGACTTTC.

This rearrangement joins TRBV4-2 to TRBJ1-4; the D gene is possibly TRBD1 (5 bases). Germline CDR1 and CDR2: LGHNA and YNFKEQ. This CDR3 spans 15 amino acids. V lost 0 bases, J lost 6 bases, and 11 bases lay in between. This CDR3 reads CASSQDPGGDEKLFF. CDR3 sequence (DNA): TGTGCCAGCAGCCAAGATCCGGGAGGGGATGAAAAACTGTTTTTT.

The sample holds a few counts of this clone. V gene TRBV30 combines with J gene TRBJ1-5, with a tentative D call TRBD1 (5 bases). The CDR3 runs 14 residues. CDR1 and CDR2 from the germline V gene are GTSNPN and SVGIG (reference sequence). V dropped 1 base and J dropped 3 bases, with 10 bases sitting between them. The CDR3 nucleotides are TGTGCCTGGAGTGCCGACAGTATCAATCAGCCCCAGCATTTT. It translates to CAWSADSINQPQHF.

J is TRBJ1-1 and V is TRBV27; possibly TRBD1 for D (6 bases). V gave up 4 bases and J gave up 5 bases, with 14 bases separating them. CDR1 and CDR2 (germline): MNHEY, SMNVEV (reference sequence). The CDR3 loop spans 14 amino acids. CDR3 in DNA: TGTGCCAGCAGTTCCCTACAGGGCTTTACTGAAGCTTTCTTT. It encodes CASSSLQGFTEAFF.

Only one count was recorded for this clone. The gene calls are TRBV28 and TRBJ2-5, with 9 positions matching TRBD2. V trimming: 5 bases; J trimming: 4 bases; junction bases outside the gene matches: 5. Germline-derived CDR1 and CDR2 are MDHEN and SYDVKM. The length of the CDR3 is 14 residues. The chain's CDR3 is CASSPSGMGETQYF. The CDR3 DNA sequence: TGTGCCAGCAGTCCTAGCGGGATGGGAGAGACCCAGTACTTC. Looking up the rest from reference TRBV28 and TRBJ2-5 gives the full variable domain: DVKVTQSSRYLVKRTGEKVFLECVQDMDHENMFWYRQDPGLGLRLIYFSYDVKMKEKGDIPEGYSVSREKKERFSLILESASTNQTSMYLCASSPSGMGETQYFGPGTRLLVL.

The chain has TRBV6-5 and TRBJ2-2; the D gene is possibly TRBD1 (5 bases). There are 15 residues in the CDR3. CDR1 MNHEY and CDR2 SVGAGI come from the germline V gene. V lost 2 bases to trimming and J lost 4 bases, with 11 bases between them. The CDR3 nucleotides read TGTGCCAGCAGTTACCAGGGAAGGTTCACCGGGGAGCTGTTTTTT. It codes for CASSYQGRFTGELFF.

This clone showed up just a few times. The chain carries TRBV18 and TRBJ2-7, with a possible D match to TRBD1 (7 bases). Per the germline V gene, CDR1 is KGHSH and CDR2 is LQKENI. Between the trimmed V and J ends, which lost 3 bases and 1 base, there was a span of 19 bases. The CDR3 loop spans 17 amino acids. The CDR3 sequence: CASSPPSAGGRSYEQYF. For the CDR3, the DNA is TGTGCCAGCTCACCCCCCTCCGCAGGGGGGAGGTCCTACGAGCAGTACTTC.

This sequence joins TRBV27 and TRBJ2-1, with 9 bases lining up with TRBD2. Per the germline V gene, CDR1 is MNHEY and CDR2 is SMNVEV (reference sequence). Trimming took 4 bases from V and 5 from J; bases not matched to a gene: 6. The CDR3 spans 15 residues. The CDR3 DNA sequence: TGTGCCAGCAGTTCCCCCGGCGGGAGGGACAATGAGCAGTTCTTC. Translation: CASSSPGGRDNEQFF.

The rearrangement joins TRBV2 to TRBJ1-2, with 9 bases matching TRBD1. The junction had 2 bases not matched to a gene; V was cut back by 4 bases and J by 2 bases. This CDR3 has 14 amino acids. Germline values: CDR1 SNHLY, CDR2 FYNNEI. The CDR3 nucleotides are TGTGCCAGCAGTGGACAGGGGGTAAACTATGGCTACACCTTC. Translating it yields CASSGQGVNYGYTF.

V is TRBV6-5 and J is TRBJ2-1; 11 bases are a match to TRBD2. The germline CDR1 and CDR2 sequences are MNHEY and SVGAGI. The J segment lost 6 bases and the V segment lost 4 bases, leaving 8 bases of the junction unmatched. The CDR3 is 16 amino acids. CDR3 nucleotides: TGTGCCAGCAGTTCCGCCACTAGCGGGAGCCTCAATGAGCAGTTCTTC. Its protein product is CASSSATSGSLNEQFF.

The CDR3 loop reads CASSQLRGYEQYF. CDR3 nucleotide sequence: TGTGCCAGCAGTCAACTAAGGGGCTACGAGCAGTACTTC. The chain uses TRBV12-3 or TRBV12-4 and TRBJ2-7; a possible D gene is TRBD1 (5 bases). Trimming took 5 bases from V and 3 from J, leaving 11 bases between them. The CDR3 totals 13 residues.

This clone was picked up a small number of times. CDR3 DNA sequence: TGTGCCAGCAGTTCGGGGACAGTCACCAATCAGCCCCAGCATTTT. Translating gives CASSSGTVTNQPQHF. The chain recombines TRBV28 with TRBJ1-5; TRBD1 matches at 7 bases. The CDR3 is 15 amino acids. V lost 4 bases to trimming and J lost 3 bases; unmatched junction nucleotides: 6. Germline CDR1 and CDR2: MDHEN and SYDVKM.

The V call is TRBV30, the J call TRBJ1-5; D might be TRBD1 (5 bases). The CDR3 runs 14 residues. Trimming stripped 2 bases from V and 2 bases from J, with 10 bases between. Germline CDR1 GTSNPN, CDR2 SVGIG (reference sequence). This chain's CDR3 is CAWSQGLGNQPQHF. CDR3 DNA: TGTGCCTGGAGTCAGGGTTTGGGCAATCAGCCCCAGCATTTT.

The chain has TRBV7-8 and TRBJ2-5; D possibly corresponds to TRBD2 (5 bases). Trimming removed 1 base from V and 7 bases from J, with 10 bases in between. Germline values: CDR1 SGHVS, CDR2 FQNEAQ. This CDR3 has 13 amino acids. CDR3 region: CASSLDGVSTQYF. The CDR3 DNA reads as TGTGCCAGCAGCTTAGACGGGGTCTCGACCCAGTACTTC.

The CDR3 DNA sequence: TGCGCCAGCAGTGTGGCTAGCGGCACCGGCTACGAGCAGTACTTC. Residues: CASSVASGTGYEQYF. The rearrangement uses TRBV10-2 and TRBJ2-7, with TRBD2 matching over 7 bases. V dropped 4 bases and J dropped 3; count of bases not matched to a gene: 9. CDR1 and CDR2 (germline): WSHSY, SAAADI. The CDR3 runs to 15 residues.

The J gene is TRBJ2-3, the V gene TRBV19; 7 nucleotides line up with TRBD2. This CDR3 contains 15 residues. The V gene end was trimmed by 5 bases and the J gene end by 5 bases; junction bases not matched to a gene: 10. The germline gives CDR1 LNHDA, CDR2 SQIVND (reference sequence). CDR3 nucleotide sequence: TGTGCCAGTAGTCCCGGACTAGTGCAGGGAGATACGCAGTATTTT. It encodes CASSPGLVQGDTQYF.

The rearrangement uses TRBV28 and TRBJ2-3; D not certain. Germline V gene sequence: CDR1 MDHEN, CDR2 SYDVKM. The CDR3 has 12 residues. Trimming removed 1 base from V and 6 bases from J, with 5 bases in between. The CDR3 nucleotides read TGTGCCAGCAGTTTATTCACTGATACGCAGTATTTT. This translates into CASSLFTDTQYF.

At least ten counts were recorded for this clone. The rearrangement joins TRBV6-2 or TRBV6-3 to TRBJ2-1; 10 nucleotides line up with TRBD1. Germline V gene sequence: CDR1 MNHEY, CDR2 SVGEGT. The CDR3 contains 12 residues. V shed 5 bases and J 12 bases; nucleotides not matched to a gene: 4. The DNA for the CDR3 is TGTGCCAGCAGTAGTGGACAGGGGGGGCAGTTCTTC. It is translated as CASSSGQGGQFF.

CDR3 DNA: TGTGCCAGCAGCACTAGACAGGGTATGAACACTGAAGCTTTCTTT. Translating it yields CASSTRQGMNTEAFF. This chain joins TRBV11-1 and TRBJ1-1, with 7 bases matching TRBD1. Trimming took 5 bases from V and 0 from J; bases not matched to a gene: 6. CDR1 is SGHAT and CDR2 is FQDESV in the germline V gene (reference sequence). CDR3 size: 15 residues.

V gene TRBV2 combines with J gene TRBJ1-2, with D possibly being TRBD1 (5 bases). V was shortened by 6 bases and J by 4 bases, with 15 bases between the two germline ends. The CDR3 runs 14 residues. The germline V gene has CDR1 SNHLY and CDR2 FYNNEI. Here the CDR3 reads CASRAGTDRYGYTF. CDR3 in DNA: TGTGCCAGCAGAGCCGGGACTGATCGCTATGGCTACACCTTC.

The CDR3 sequence is CASSRDRGNTEAFF. The CDR3 DNA follows: TGTGCCAGCAGCCGGGACAGGGGGAACACTGAAGCTTTCTTT. The chain employs TRBV7-8 and TRBJ1-1; the match to TRBD1 covers 10 bases. V was pared by 5 bases and J by 1 base, with 1 base of the junction left unmatched. Germline CDR1 reads SGHVS; CDR2 reads FQNEAQ. CDR3 length: 14 residues.

Remarks on this clone: Distinct nucleotide sequences in the sample also encode this CDR3. This chain links TRBV3-1 (or the pseudogene TRBV3-2) with TRBJ2-3; D is unresolved. Germline V gene sequence: CDR1 LGHDT, CDR2 YNNKEL (reference sequence). The CDR3 totals 14 residues. Trimming removed 1 base from V and 0 bases from J, with 5 bases in between. Written as DNA, the CDR3 is TGTGCCAGCAGCCAAGTGCGGAGCACAGATACGCAGTATTTT. This sequence encodes CASSQVRSTDTQYF.

The chain couples TRBV6-1 to TRBJ1-2; 8 nucleotides line up with TRBD1. V gave up 2 bases and J gave up 3 bases; unmatched junction bases: 5. The CDR3 is 15 residues long. CDR1 and CDR2 (germline): MNHNS, SASEGT. The CDR3 nucleotides are TGTGCCAGCAGTGAACGAACAGGGGGTTACTATGGCTACACCTTC. This gives the protein CASSERTGGYYGYTF.

The chain has TRBV19 and TRBJ1-5, with D maybe TRBD1 (5 bases). This CDR3 region has 16 residues. Trimming removed 9 bases at V and 0 bases at J, with 18 bases between. From germline, CDR1 is LNHDA and CDR2 SQIVND (reference sequence). The CDR3 loop reads CASGSLGGVSNQPQHF. CDR3 nucleotide sequence: TGTGCCAGCGGCTCGCTGGGGGGTGTTAGCAATCAGCCCCAGCATTTT.

V and J are TRBV19 and TRBJ1-1, with D unclear. The CDR3 is 14 amino acids. CDR1 and CDR2 from the germline V gene are LNHDA and SQIVND (reference sequence). Trimming took 4 bases from V and 1 from J, leaving 10 bases between them. CDR3 nucleotide sequence: TGTGCCAGTAGTAATCACGCCGGGAACACTGAAGCTTTCTTT. Translated: CASSNHAGNTEAFF.

This chain links TRBV2 with TRBJ2-1; the match to TRBD2 covers 11 bases. The CDR3 has 16 residues. The trim removed 5 bases at V and 7 bases at J, leaving 10 bases unmatched. From germline, CDR1 is SNHLY and CDR2 FYNNEI. The CDR3: CASSPGGTSGANEQFF. CDR3 bases: TGTGCCAGCAGTCCAGGGGGGACTAGCGGTGCGAATGAGCAGTTCTTC.

The V and J genes are TRBV29-1 and TRBJ1-1; no definite D call. This CDR3 has 11 amino acids. Trimming took 4 bases from V and 5 from J, leaving 8 bases between them. Germline CDR1 reads SQVTM; CDR2 reads ANQGSEA. The DNA for the CDR3 is TGCAGCGTTGTGCGGGAAACTGAAGCTTTCTTT. Its translation is CSVVRETEAFF.

J is TRBJ2-5 and V is TRBV5-1; D is possibly TRBD1 (6 bases). V shed 3 bases and J shed 5 bases, with 11 bases lying between them. The CDR3 sequence is 13 residues long. Germline CDR1 is SGHRS and CDR2 is YFSETQ. CDR3 in amino acids: CASSSDRWETQYF. Here the CDR3 DNA reads TGCGCCAGCAGCTCGGACAGATGGGAGACCCAGTACTTC.

V usage is TRBV7-9 and J usage is TRBJ1-6, with TRBD1 matching over 8 bases. This CDR3 contains 14 residues. The V gene end was trimmed by 3 bases and the J gene end by 8 bases; junction bases not matched to a gene: 3. Germline-derived CDR1 and CDR2 are SEHNR and FQNEAQ (reference sequence). In nucleotides, the CDR3 is TGTGCCAGCAGCTTTCAGGGGGCCTATTCACCCCTCCACTTT. Protein product: CASSFQGAYSPLHF.